This T cell receptor beta chain comes out of a study of Graves' ophthalmopathy and Graves' hyperthyroidism. Amplified TCR beta CDR3 regions were obtained using RNA transcripts as template. RT-PCR in the first round used HTBI primers; a second-round multiplex PCR followed. MiXCR, run by TCRdb on the multiplex PCR reads, gives a single entry per CDR3 protein. This table holds hundreds of thousands of distinct CDR3 sequences, approximately 21% found once. This clonotype was recorded at least ten times. No ophthalmopathy within 18 months of follow-up signified stable hyperthyroidism. Patients in the hyperthyroidism group, adults aged 18 to 65, were newly diagnosed, under 2 months' duration. Patients with other autoimmune diseases, uncontrolled infections, pregnancy or lactation were excluded. The specimen was peripheral blood. This receptor was taken from a woman between 18 and 30 years old with stable Graves' hyperthyroidism. Some clones in this sample may be carry-over from other donors' samples.

The CDR3 DNA reads TGCGCCAGCAGCTTGGCCAGATCGAACACCGGGGAGCTGTTTTTT. Translating gives CASSLARSNTGELFF. The V and J genes are TRBV5-1 and TRBJ2-2; D not resolved. The CDR3 covers 15 residues. Germline-derived CDR1 and CDR2 are SGHRS and YFSETQ. Deletions cut 0 bases from V and 0 bases from J, with 6 bases between. The variable domain in full, completed from reference TRBV5-1 and TRBJ2-2, reads KAGVTQTPRYLIKTRGQQVTLSCSPISGHRSVSWYQQTPGQGLQFLFEYFSETQRNKGNFPGRFSGRQFSNSRSEMNVSTLELGDSALYLCASSLARSNTGELFFGEGSRLTVL.